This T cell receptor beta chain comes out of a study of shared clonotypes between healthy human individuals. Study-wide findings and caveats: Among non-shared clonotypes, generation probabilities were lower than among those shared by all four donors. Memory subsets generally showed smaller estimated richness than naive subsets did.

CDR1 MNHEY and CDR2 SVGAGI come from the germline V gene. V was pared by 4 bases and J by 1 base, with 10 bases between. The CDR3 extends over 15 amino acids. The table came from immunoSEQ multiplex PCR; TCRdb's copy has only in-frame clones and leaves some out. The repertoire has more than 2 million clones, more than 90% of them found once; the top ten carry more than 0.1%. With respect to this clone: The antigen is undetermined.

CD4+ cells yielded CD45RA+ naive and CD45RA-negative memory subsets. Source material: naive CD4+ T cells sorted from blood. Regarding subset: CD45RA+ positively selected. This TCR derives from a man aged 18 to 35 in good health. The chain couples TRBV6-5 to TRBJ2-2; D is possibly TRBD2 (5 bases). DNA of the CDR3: TGTGCCAGCAGTTCCAGGACTTGGAACACCGGGGAGCTGTTTTTT. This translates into CASSSRTWNTGELFF.